This section outlines one T cell receptor beta chain sequence together with its context. Under the authors' procedure: Cell counts per sample came from amplifying reference gene primers. Sequencing was performed with immunoSEQ multiplex PCR; in TCRdb, only in-frame clones are kept and a portion is missing. V and J calls plus clone size are reproduced from that table; the DNA served to infer D and trimming. Of some 290,000 clones in the sample, 89% were seen once. This CDR3 comprises 15 residues. With 5 bases removed from V and 4 bases from J, the gap between germline ends came to 17 bases. The germline CDR1 and CDR2 sequences are LNHDA and SQIVND (reference sequence). The data belong to a study of blood T cell repertoires in COVID-19. About the study: The United States, Italy and Spain supplied acute and convalescent COVID-19 samples. In each case, the material was cDNA or gDNA derived from T cells, B-cell-depleted T cells, or PBMCs.

Patients in Seattle were enrolled during active infection, then followed longitudinally. The TCR was taken from a woman under 40 with COVID-19, enrolled during active disease. Sequencing was done on a sample of peripheral blood. The gene calls are TRBV19 and TRBJ1-1; tentative D call: TRBD1 (5 bases). The CDR3 loop reads CASSSSRAGITEAFF. The CDR3 DNA is TGTGCCAGTAGTTCATCCAGGGCTGGTATCACTGAAGCTTTCTTT.